The T cell receptor (beta chain) under discussion was sequenced for a study of cytomegalovirus exposure and HLA in healthy donors. The V and J ends lost 4 bases and 3 bases, in that order; junction bases with no gene match: 4. CDR1 and CDR2 from the germline V gene are SGHNT and YYREEE (reference sequence). The CDR3 loop spans 14 amino acids. This PCR relied on a set of 60 Vbeta primers and 13 Jbeta primers. Using immunoSEQ multiplex PCR, the repertoire was profiled, and TCRdb retains in-frame clones only, with some absent. The table lists tens of thousands of clones, around four fifths of them singletons.

V and J are TRBV5-4 and TRBJ1-5; 7 positions match TRBD1. The specimen was PBMCs. This TCR derives from a male donor in good health and CMV-seropositive. The CDR3 sequence: CASSPGTDNQPQHF. The DNA of the CDR3 is TGTGCCAGCAGCCCTGGGACAGACAATCAGCCCCAGCATTTT.